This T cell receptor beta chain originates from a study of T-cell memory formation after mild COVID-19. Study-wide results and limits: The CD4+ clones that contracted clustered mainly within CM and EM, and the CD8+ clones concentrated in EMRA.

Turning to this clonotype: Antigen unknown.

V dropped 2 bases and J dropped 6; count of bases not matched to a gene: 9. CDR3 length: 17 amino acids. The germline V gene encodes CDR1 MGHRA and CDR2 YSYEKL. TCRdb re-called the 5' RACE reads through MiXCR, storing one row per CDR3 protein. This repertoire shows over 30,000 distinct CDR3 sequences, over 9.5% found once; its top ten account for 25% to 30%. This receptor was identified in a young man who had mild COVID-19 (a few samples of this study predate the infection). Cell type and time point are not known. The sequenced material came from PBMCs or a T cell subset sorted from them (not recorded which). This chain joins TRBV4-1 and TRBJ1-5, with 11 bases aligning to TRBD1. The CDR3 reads CASSQRTGTGGGQPQHF. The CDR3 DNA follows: TGCGCCAGCAGCCAACGCACCGGGACAGGGGGAGGTCAGCCCCAGCATTTT.